The next 25 T cell receptor beta chains were all read from a single sample in a study of blood T cells in healthy people across ages. Primers used in a second PCR of about 6 to 11 cycles were a sample-barcoded 5' primer and a J-beta primer mix. TCRdb fed the 5' RACE reads into MiXCR, producing one record per CDR3 protein. The table records over 300,000 distinct CDR3 sequences, over 45% of them present only once. Sample: blood. These receptors came from a man aged 55 to 70 in good health.

The V call is TRBV29-1, the J call TRBJ2-4, with D uncertain. The length of the CDR3 is 12 residues. V was cut by 3 bases and J by 7 bases, with 10 bases left in between. Germline V lookup: CDR1 SQVTM, CDR2 ANQGSEA. In nucleotides, the CDR3 is TGCAGCGTTGAGGCGAGTTCGAACATTCAGTACTTC. It is translated as CSVEASSNIQYF. The variable domain in full, completed from reference TRBV29-1 and TRBJ2-4, reads SAVISQKPSRDICQRGTSLTIQCQVDSQVTMMFWYRQQPGQSLTLIATANQGSEATYESGFVIDKFPISRPNLTFSTLTVSNMSPEDSSIYLCSVEASSNIQYFGAGTRLSVL.

The chain recombines TRBV11-3 with TRBJ1-1; D unresolved. CDR1 is SGHNT, CDR2 YENEEA, per germline. The ends were cut back, 1 base at V and 2 bases at J, with 5 bases in the middle. CDR3 size: 13 residues. This chain's CDR3 is CASSLVHNTEAFF. The CDR3 nucleotides are TGTGCCAGCAGCTTAGTACATAACACTGAAGCTTTCTTT.

The genes are TRBV25-1 and TRBJ2-3; no clear D. The V end lost 11 bases, the J end lost 9 bases, and 18 bases lay between the germline ends. CDR3 length: 12 amino acids. Germline lookup yields CDR1 MGHDK and CDR2 SYGVNS. The CDR3 DNA reads as TGTGCCTGCACCGGAAGGGTGAACACGCAGTATTTT. Protein: CACTGRVNTQYF.

This chain joins TRBV11-2 and TRBJ2-1, with 10 bases identical to TRBD2. The CDR3 has 16 amino acids. V gave up 1 base and J gave up 9 bases; unmatched junction bases: 9. Germline V gives CDR1 SGHAT, CDR2 FQNNGV. The CDR3 reads CASSLGGAGGRGEQFF. CDR3 bases: TGTGCCAGCAGCTTAGGAGGAGCGGGGGGGCGCGGTGAGCAGTTCTTC.

The J gene is TRBJ2-7, the V gene TRBV2; D uncertain. The last part of the DNA fits TRBJ2-5 better; the J call may be wrong. The CDR3 has 12 residues. Germline-derived CDR1 and CDR2 are SNHLY and FYNNEI. The CDR3 loop is CASAGNPETQYF. The DNA for the CDR3 is TGTGCCAGCGCCGGCAATCCGGAGACCCAGTACTTC.

The chain has TRBV5-1 and TRBJ2-7; no clear D gene. CDR1 and CDR2 (germline): SGHRS, YFSETQ. This CDR3 comprises 13 residues. The V gene lost 6 bases and the J gene lost 2 bases, with 12 bases spanning the gap. The CDR3: CASNQQGTYEQYF. CDR3 sequence (DNA): TGCGCCAGCAACCAACAAGGGACCTACGAGCAGTACTTC.

The gene calls are TRBV10-1 and TRBJ2-7; no reliable D call. The CDR3 totals 13 residues. Between the trimmed V and J ends, which lost 7 bases and 2 bases, there was a span of 12 bases. Germline CDR1 reads WNHNN; CDR2 reads SYGVQD (reference sequence). This CDR3 is CASITDRTYEQYF. The CDR3 DNA reads as TGCGCCAGCATAACGGATAGGACCTACGAGCAGTACTTC.

This clonotype was counted only a few times. The gene calls are TRBV3-1 and TRBJ2-4; TRBD2 matches 11 bases. The CDR3 extends over 14 amino acids. Losses at the gene ends were 1 base for V and 7 bases for J; bases not matched to a gene: 0. Germline-derived CDR1 and CDR2 are LGHDT and YNNKEL (reference sequence). The CDR3 here is CASSQGLAGNIQYF. The CDR3 bases are TGTGCCAGCAGCCAAGGACTAGCGGGGAACATTCAGTACTTC. Complete variable domain (other parts from reference TRBV3-1 and TRBJ2-4): DTAVSQTPKYLVTQMGNDKSIKCEQNLGHDTMYWYKQDSKKFLKIMFSYNNKELIINETVPNRFSPKSPDKAHLNLHINSLELGDSAVYFCASSQGLAGNIQYFGAGTRLSVL.

CDR3 DNA: TGTGCCAGCAGTTTCAGGGGGTTCACCGGGGAGCTGTTTTTT. Residues: CASSFRGFTGELFF. V usage is TRBV27 and J usage is TRBJ2-2; 7 nucleotides agree with TRBD1. The CDR3 covers 14 residues. Looked up from germline, CDR1 is MNHEY and CDR2 is SMNVEV (reference sequence). J gave up 4 bases and V 3 bases, and 2 bases lay outside the gene matches.

The V gene is TRBV5-1, the J gene TRBJ1-2, with D maybe TRBD1 (5 bases). V gave up 4 bases and J gave up 7 bases, with 11 bases separating them. The germline V gene has CDR1 SGHRS and CDR2 YFSETQ. The CDR3 covers 12 residues. The CDR3: CASSETGGGYTF. DNA for the CDR3: TGCGCCAGCAGCGAGACCGGGGGTGGCTACACCTTC. The full variable domain, with the rest looked up from reference TRBV5-1 and TRBJ1-2, is KAGVTQTPRYLIKTRGQQVTLSCSPISGHRSVSWYQQTPGQGLQFLFEYFSETQRNKGNFPGRFSGRQFSNSRSEMNVSTLELGDSALYLCASSETGGGYTFGSGTRLTVV.

This chain links TRBV9 with TRBJ2-5, with D possibly being TRBD2 (6 bases). The CDR3 length is 15 residues. V was cut by 4 bases and J by 11 bases, with 24 bases left in between. Germline-derived CDR1 and CDR2 are SGDLS and YYNGEE. In DNA form, the CDR3 reads TGTGCCAGCAGCCCGGGGGAGCGGAGAGACAATGAGCAGTACTTC. Its protein product is CASSPGERRDNEQYF.

The chain joins TRBV7-2 to TRBJ1-6, with D unclear. The CDR3 sequence is 15 residues long. V was pared by 4 bases and J by 7 bases, with 14 bases between. Germline V gene data show CDR1 as SGHTA and CDR2 as FQGNSA. CDR3 sequence: CASSSLSQPNSPLHF. CDR3 nucleotide sequence: TGTGCCAGCAGCTCCCTTTCCCAACCCAATTCACCCCTCCACTTT.

The chain couples TRBV28 to TRBJ1-6, with 10 bases lining up with TRBD1. The germline gives CDR1 MDHEN, CDR2 SYDVKM. With 8 bases clipped from V and 7 bases from J, the junction kept 5 bases outside the gene matches. The CDR3 length is 14 residues. This CDR3 reads CASGGTGENSPLHF. The CDR3 DNA reads as TGTGCCAGCGGTGGGACAGGGGAAAATTCACCCCTCCACTTT.

DNA of the CDR3: TGCGCCAGCAGCTTTGGCGCAGGGGTGAACTACGAGCAGTACTTC. Protein sequence: CASSFGAGVNYEQYF. The chain couples TRBV5-1 to TRBJ2-7, with a possible D match to TRBD1 (6 bases). Trimming stripped 2 bases from V and 3 bases from J, with 15 bases between. Looked up from germline, CDR1 is SGHRS and CDR2 is YFSETQ. The CDR3 has 15 amino acids. The entire variable domain, with the rest obtained from reference TRBV5-1 and TRBJ2-7, is as follows: KAGVTQTPRYLIKTRGQQVTLSCSPISGHRSVSWYQQTPGQGLQFLFEYFSETQRNKGNFPGRFSGRQFSNSRSEMNVSTLELGDSALYLCASSFGAGVNYEQYFGPGTRLTVT.

Details on this clonotype: Sequence at one end of the junction differs from germline and may be a read error. The rearrangement links TRBV7-7 to TRBJ2-7; D is possibly TRBD2 (6 bases). The J call is doubtful: the DNA matches TRBJ2-5 better. The CDR3 has 15 amino acids. CDR1 is SSHAT, CDR2 FNYEAQ, per germline (reference sequence). CDR3 sequence: CASSLAAGREETQYF. The CDR3 DNA follows: TGTGCTAGCAGCTTAGCGGCCGGACGAGAAGAGACCCAGTACTTC.

The chain couples TRBV12-3 or TRBV12-4 to TRBJ2-3, with D uncertain. The CDR3 consists of 12 residues. Trimming pared 2 bases from V and 7 bases from J, leaving 7 bases between. CDR3 loop: CASSLSLNTQYF. In DNA, the CDR3 is TGTGCCAGCAGTTTATCACTTAATACGCAGTATTTT.

This clonotype has a handful of counts. This chain links TRBV28 with TRBJ1-2; 7 bases are a match to TRBD1. Per germline, CDR1 MDHEN and CDR2 SYDVKM. There are 14 residues in the CDR3. V lost 7 bases, J lost 2 bases, and 7 bases stayed unmatched. Here the CDR3 reads CASTLGGNNYGYTF. The CDR3 DNA follows: TGTGCCAGCACCCTAGGGGGCAACAACTATGGCTACACCTTC.

Note on this clonotype: One end of the junction varies from germline; a read error may be responsible. The J gene is TRBJ2-1, the V gene TRBV5-1, with unresolved D. Germline CDR1 SGHRS, CDR2 YFSETQ. The CDR3 extends over 14 amino acids. The DNA of the CDR3 is TGCGCCAGCAGCTTAGAGACCTCCCACAATGAGCAGTTCTTC. Protein product: CASSLETSHNEQFF.

This sequence joins TRBV7-8 and TRBJ1-1; D unresolved. Germline loops: CDR1 SGHVS, CDR2 FQNEAQ. V lost 6 bases, J lost 5 bases, and 10 bases lay in between. The CDR3 extends over 12 amino acids. The DNA for the CDR3 is TGTGCCAGCAGGGGGAGAGGGACTGAAGCTTTCTTT. Translating gives CASRGRGTEAFF.

V gene TRBV6-5 combines with J gene TRBJ1-6, with a tentative D call TRBD1 (6 bases). Germline loops: CDR1 MNHEY, CDR2 SVGAGI. The CDR3 runs 14 residues. V dropped 6 bases and J dropped 7 bases, with 13 bases sitting between them. The CDR3 sequence: CASSPRQENSPLHF. Written as DNA, the CDR3 is TGTGCCAGCAGCCCCAGACAGGAGAATTCACCCCTCCACTTT.

This chain joins TRBV2 and TRBJ2-5; the match to TRBD2 covers 9 bases. CDR1 is SNHLY and CDR2 is FYNNEI in the germline V gene. The CDR3 is made up of 13 amino acids. V gave up 6 bases and J gave up 3 bases; unmatched junction bases: 2. The CDR3 nucleotides are TGTGCCAGCAGGGAGCGGGGGGAAGAGACCCAGTACTTC. Its protein is CASRERGEETQYF.

The chain carries TRBV6-2 or TRBV6-3 and TRBJ1-2; TRBD1 matches at 7 bases. The CDR3 contains 17 residues. The ends lost 7 bases at V and 1 base at J; junction bases unmatched: 15. Germline-derived CDR1 and CDR2 are MNHEY and SVGEGT. The CDR3 nucleotides read TGTGCCAGCACCTCCAAGAACCGGGACAGACTTAACTATGGCTACACCTTC. It codes for CASTSKNRDRLNYGYTF.

Only a few counts were recorded for this clonotype. V gene TRBV29-1 combines with J gene TRBJ2-1; 8 positions agree with TRBD2. This CDR3 contains 15 residues. Germline V gene sequence: CDR1 SQVTM, CDR2 ANQGSEA. The junction had 7 bases not matched to a gene; V was cut back by 4 bases and J by 2 bases. CDR3 nucleotides: TGCAGCGTTGTAGGGACTAGTGTCGCCTACAATGAGCAGTTCTTC. This encodes CSVVGTSVAYNEQFF.

The CDR3 DNA sequence: TGTGCCTGGACCGGGGTGGCCAAAAACATTCAGTACTTC. This encodes CAWTGVAKNIQYF. The chain carries TRBV30 and TRBJ2-4, with a tentative D call TRBD2 (5 bases). The CDR3 loop spans 13 amino acids. V was pared by 4 bases and J by 1 base, with 8 bases between. Germline CDR1 reads GTSNPN; CDR2 reads SVGIG (reference sequence).

The chain carries TRBV20-1 and TRBJ2-2; possibly TRBD2 for D (7 bases). The CDR3 covers 17 residues. V lost 2 bases to trimming and J lost 7 bases, with 23 bases between them. Germline values: CDR1 DFQATT, CDR2 SNEGSKA (reference sequence). The CDR3 region has the DNA TGCAGTGCTAGACGGTGGGATGGGGGGGCCGTAAACGGGGAGCTGTTTTTT. Translating gives CSARRWDGGAVNGELFF.